Listed below are T cell receptor beta chains from one sample, sequenced in a study of a mutant IDH1 vaccine in newly diagnosed glioma. For these receptors, no antigen is known. Measured with immunoSEQ multiplex PCR; TCRdb has only the in-frame clones, and not every one. This table has about 44,000 clones, roughly 90% appearing once. This material consisted of PBMCs, taken from a glioma patient whose treatment included an IDH1 peptide vaccine. The receptors were gathered from a man in his forties or fifties with glioma. CDR3s include the opening cysteine and the closing phenylalanine or tryptophan. A D gene is named only where the DNA matches it firmly. Where a row states a size, it is once, few, many or the class of an expanded clone; other rows omit it.

v_call	j_call	clone_size	d_call	cdr3_nt	cdr3_aa
TRBV6-6	TRBJ2-5	-	-	TGTGCCAGCAGTTACCAATCAGGGATAGAGACCCAGTACTTC	CASSYQSGIETQYF
TRBV4-3	TRBJ1-5	-	-	TGCGCCAGCAGCCAAGAAATGGGCTCTAATCAGCCCCAGCATTTT	CASSQEMGSNQPQHF
TRBV29-1	TRBJ2-7	-	-	TGCAGCGTTAGCAGGTCCTACGAGCAGTACTTC	CSVSRSYEQYF
TRBV7-9	TRBJ1-1	-	-	TGTGCCAGCAGCTTAGAGTCGATGGTAGGGGCTTTCTTT	CASSLESMVGAFF
TRBV19	TRBJ1-1	-	-	TGTGCCAGTAGAGGGGGAGAGAACACTGAAGCTTTCTTT	CASRGGENTEAFF
TRBV5-6	TRBJ1-4	-	-	TGTGCCAGCAGCTTCCAGAGGTTTAATGAAAAACTGTTTTTT	CASSFQRFNEKLFF
TRBV5-4	TRBJ2-7	-	-	TGTGCCAGCAGCTTGGCCGAGGGGGTGGAATACTTC	CASSLAEGVEYF
TRBV13	TRBJ2-7	-	TRBD1	TGTGCCAGCAGTCCAACAGGGGGTTACGAGCAGTACTTC	CASSPTGGYEQYF
TRBV6-4	TRBJ2-2	-	-	TGTGCCAGCAGGGAAAATGGCCAGAGCCACACCGGGGAGCTGTTTTTT	CASRENGQSHTGELFF
TRBV7-8	TRBJ1-1	-	TRBD1	TGTGCCAGCAGTACCGGTCAGGGGGGGACTGAAGCTTTCTTT	CASSTGQGGTEAFF
TRBV30	TRBJ1-5	-	-	TGTGCCTGGAGTAACGGGCAAGGCGATCAGCCCCAGCATTTT	CAWSNGQGDQPQHF
TRBV19	TRBJ2-6	-	-	TGTGCCAGTAGTACAACAGGAGCTGGGGCCAACGTCCTGACTTTC	CASSTTGAGANVLTF
TRBV19	TRBJ1-1	-	-	TGTGCCAGTAGTACCCCGCGTGAAGATGAAGCTTTCTTT	CASSTPREDEAFF
TRBV19	TRBJ2-5	-	-	TGTGCCAGTAGTATAGACAGGACGATTGGAGAGACCCAGTACTTC	CASSIDRTIGETQYF
TRBV30	TRBJ1-4	-	-	TGTGCCTGGAGCCCCCGGGGCGAAAAACTGTTTTTT	CAWSPRGEKLFF
TRBV6-1	TRBJ2-7	-	TRBD1	TGTGCCAGCAGTGGGAGCCGGGACAGGGGGGGCGAGCAGTACTTC	CASSGSRDRGGEQYF
TRBV7-8	TRBJ2-5	once	-	TGTGCCAGCAGCTTAGCAGGCCTAGCTGGTGAGCAGTACTTC	CASSLAGLAGEQYF
TRBV6-6	TRBJ2-2	-	-	TGTGCCAGCCAGGCGGGGATCAACACCGGGGAGCTGTTTTTT	CASQAGINTGELFF
TRBV7-6	TRBJ1-1	-	-	TGTGCCAGCAGCTTAGGACCTGGGGGCCAGACTGAAGCTTTCTTT	CASSLGPGGQTEAFF
TRBV6-5	TRBJ1-1	few	-	TGTGCCAGCAGCTCCGGTCCAACAACCCTTGAAGCTTTCTTT	CASSSGPTTLEAFF
TRBV19	TRBJ2-7	-	-	TGTGCCAGTAGTACCCCCGGGACTGTCGAGCAGTACTTC	CASSTPGTVEQYF
TRBV28	TRBJ2-7	once	-	TGTGCCAGCAGTTTCAGCCGGGGTTCGTCCCACGAGCAGTACTTC	CASSFSRGSSHEQYF
TRBV27	TRBJ2-6	-	-	TGTGCCAGCAGTTTTAGGACCTCTGGGGCCAACGTCCTGACTTTC	CASSFRTSGANVLTF
TRBV14	TRBJ1-1	-	-	TGTGCCAGCAGCCAATTTGAGGGGATGAACACTGAAGCTTTCTTT	CASSQFEGMNTEAFF
TRBV7-9	TRBJ1-6	-	TRBD1	TGTGCCAGCAGCTTAAGTGCAGGGGGGAATTCACCCCTCCACTTT	CASSLSAGGNSPLHF
TRBV5-6	TRBJ1-2	-	-	TGTGCCAGCAGCTTGGTCCAGGGGTCCTTCTATGGCTACACCTTC	CASSLVQGSFYGYTF
TRBV6-6	TRBJ1-2	-	-	TGTGCCAGCAGTTACCAGAAGGGGGACTATGGCTACACCTTC	CASSYQKGDYGYTF
TRBV5-1	TRBJ1-1	-	-	TGCGCCAGCAGCTTGGGGGCCGGGGGGGGGACGAACACTGAAGCTTTCTTT	CASSLGAGGGTNTEAFF
TRBV5-6	TRBJ2-1	-	TRBD1	TGTGCCAGCAGCAATAGACAGGGACCGCTTGAGCAGTTCTTC	CASSNRQGPLEQFF